This T cell receptor (beta chain) is from a study of radiation and T cells in renal cell carcinoma. The germline gives CDR1 SNHLY, CDR2 FYNNEI. The CDR3 length is 13 residues. Trimming pared 6 bases from V and 3 bases from J, leaving 11 bases between. Clones were sequenced by immunoSEQ multiplex PCR, and TCRdb holds only the in-frame ones, with some missing. The repertoire holds 130,000 to 150,000 clones, 86% seen once, with less than 20% in the top ten. Specified time point: blood 4 weeks post-SBRT, at nephrectomy. Specified treatment: 15 Gy SBRT to primary tumor, nephrectomy 4 weeks later. This renal cell carcinoma was of the clear cell type. This clone was counted between two and nine times.

The material was blood, obtained from a patient whose treatment included radiotherapy and nephrectomy. The chain links TRBV2 to TRBJ1-2; D might be TRBD1 (6 bases). The clonotype comes from a woman between 50 and 59 years old with renal cell carcinoma. For the CDR3, the DNA is TGTGCCAGCAGAAAACAGGGAGACTATGGCTACACCTTC. Encoded protein: CASRKQGDYGYTF.